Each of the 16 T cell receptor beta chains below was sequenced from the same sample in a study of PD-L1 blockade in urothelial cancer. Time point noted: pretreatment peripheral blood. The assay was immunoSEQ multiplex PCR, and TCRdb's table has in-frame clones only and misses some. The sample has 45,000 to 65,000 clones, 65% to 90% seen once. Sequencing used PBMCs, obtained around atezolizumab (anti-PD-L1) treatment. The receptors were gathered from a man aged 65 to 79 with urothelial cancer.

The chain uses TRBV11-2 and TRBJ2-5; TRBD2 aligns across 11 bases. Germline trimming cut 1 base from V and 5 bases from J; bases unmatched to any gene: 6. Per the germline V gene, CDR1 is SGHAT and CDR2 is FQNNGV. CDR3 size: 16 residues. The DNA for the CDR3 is TGTGCCAGCAGCTTAGGGCTAGCGGGAGGTGGGGAGACCCAGTACTTC. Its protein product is CASSLGLAGGGETQYF. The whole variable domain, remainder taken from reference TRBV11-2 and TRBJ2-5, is EAGVAQSPRYKIIEKRQSVAFWCNPISGHATLYWYQQILGQGPKLLIQFQNNGVVDDSQLPKDRFSAERLKGVDSTLKIQPAKLEDSAVYLCASSLGLAGGGETQYFGPGTRLLVL.

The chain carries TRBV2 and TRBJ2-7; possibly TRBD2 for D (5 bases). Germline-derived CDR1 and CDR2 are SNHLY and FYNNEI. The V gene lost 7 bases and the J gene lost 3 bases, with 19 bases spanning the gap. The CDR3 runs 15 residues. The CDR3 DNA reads TGTGCCAGCATAAAAGAGACTACTTCAGTCTACGAGCAGTACTTC. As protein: CASIKETTSVYEQYF.

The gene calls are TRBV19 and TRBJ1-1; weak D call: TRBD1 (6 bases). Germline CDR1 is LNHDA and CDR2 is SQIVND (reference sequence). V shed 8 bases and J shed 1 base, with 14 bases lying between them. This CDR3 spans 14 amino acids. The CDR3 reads CASGWAGANTEAFF. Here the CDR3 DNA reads TGTGCCAGTGGGTGGGCGGGGGCGAACACTGAAGCTTTCTTT.

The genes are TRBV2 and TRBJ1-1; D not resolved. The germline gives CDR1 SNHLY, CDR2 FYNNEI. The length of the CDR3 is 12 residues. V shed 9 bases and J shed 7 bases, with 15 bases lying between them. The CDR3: CASGGSQFEAFF. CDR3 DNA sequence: TGTGCCAGTGGCGGCAGCCAGTTTGAAGCTTTCTTT.

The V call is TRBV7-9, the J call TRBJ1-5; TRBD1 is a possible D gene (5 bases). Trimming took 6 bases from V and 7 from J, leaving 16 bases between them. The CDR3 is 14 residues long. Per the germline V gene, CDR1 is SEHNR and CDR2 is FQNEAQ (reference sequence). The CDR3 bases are TGTGCCAGCAGTCCTGGCGGGGGTCCCCAGCCCCAGCATTTT. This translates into CASSPGGGPQPQHF.

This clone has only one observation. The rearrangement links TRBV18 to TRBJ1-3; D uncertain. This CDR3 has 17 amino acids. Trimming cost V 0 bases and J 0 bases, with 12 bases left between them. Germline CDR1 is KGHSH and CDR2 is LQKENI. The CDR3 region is CASSPPRTYSSGNTIYF. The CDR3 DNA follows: TGTGCCAGCTCACCACCGCGAACCTACTCCTCTGGAAACACCATATATTTT.

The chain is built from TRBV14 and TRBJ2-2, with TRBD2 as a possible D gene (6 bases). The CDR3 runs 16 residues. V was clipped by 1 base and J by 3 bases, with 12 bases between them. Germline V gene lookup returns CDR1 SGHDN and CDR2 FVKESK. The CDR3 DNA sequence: TGTGCCAGCAGCCAAGTTACGGGAGTGGACACCGGGGAGCTGTTTTTT. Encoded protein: CASSQVTGVDTGELFF.

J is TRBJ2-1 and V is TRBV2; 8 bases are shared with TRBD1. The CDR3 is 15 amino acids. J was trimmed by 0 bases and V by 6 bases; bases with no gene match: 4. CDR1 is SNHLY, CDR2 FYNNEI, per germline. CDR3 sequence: CASSYRGSSYNEQFF. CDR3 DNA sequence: TGTGCCAGCAGCTACAGGGGGAGCTCCTACAATGAGCAGTTCTTC.

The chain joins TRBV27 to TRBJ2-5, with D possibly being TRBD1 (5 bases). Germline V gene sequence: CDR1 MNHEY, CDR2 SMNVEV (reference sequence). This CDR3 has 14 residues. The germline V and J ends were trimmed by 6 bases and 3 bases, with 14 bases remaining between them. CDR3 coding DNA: TGTGCCAGCAGCCTCGGTGGGGCAGAAGAGACCCAGTACTTC. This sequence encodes CASSLGGAEETQYF.

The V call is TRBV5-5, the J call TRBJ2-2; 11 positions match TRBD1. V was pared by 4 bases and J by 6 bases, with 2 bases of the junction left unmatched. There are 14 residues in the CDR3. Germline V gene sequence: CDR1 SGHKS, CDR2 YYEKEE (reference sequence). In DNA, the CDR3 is TGTGCCAGCAGCACGGGACAGGGGGCCGGGGAGCTGTTTTTT. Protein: CASSTGQGAGELFF.

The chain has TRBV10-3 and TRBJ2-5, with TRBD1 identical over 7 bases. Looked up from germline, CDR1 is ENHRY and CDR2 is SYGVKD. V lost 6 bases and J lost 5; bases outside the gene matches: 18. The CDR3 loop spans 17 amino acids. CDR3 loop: CAISSHKKGALGETQYF. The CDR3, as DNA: TGTGCCATCAGCAGCCATAAGAAGGGGGCTCTGGGGGAGACCCAGTACTTC.

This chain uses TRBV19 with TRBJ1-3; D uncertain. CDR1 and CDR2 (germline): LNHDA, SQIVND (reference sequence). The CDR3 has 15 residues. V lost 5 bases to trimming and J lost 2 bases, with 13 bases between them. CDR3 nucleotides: TGTGCCAGTAGTTCCCTACGGAGAGCTGGAAACACCATATATTTT. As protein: CASSSLRRAGNTIYF.

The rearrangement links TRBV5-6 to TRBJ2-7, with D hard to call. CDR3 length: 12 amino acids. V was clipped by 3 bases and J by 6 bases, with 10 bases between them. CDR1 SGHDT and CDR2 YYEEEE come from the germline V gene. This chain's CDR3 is CASSSDFGEQYF. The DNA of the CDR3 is TGTGCCAGCAGCTCCGACTTCGGCGAGCAGTACTTC.

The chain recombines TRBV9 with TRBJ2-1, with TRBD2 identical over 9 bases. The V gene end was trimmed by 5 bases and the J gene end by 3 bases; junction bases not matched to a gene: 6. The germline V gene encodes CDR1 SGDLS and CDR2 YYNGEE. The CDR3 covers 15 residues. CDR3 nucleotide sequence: TGTGCCAGCAGAGCTAGCGGGACCCACTACAATGAGCAGTTCTTC. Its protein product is CASRASGTHYNEQFF.

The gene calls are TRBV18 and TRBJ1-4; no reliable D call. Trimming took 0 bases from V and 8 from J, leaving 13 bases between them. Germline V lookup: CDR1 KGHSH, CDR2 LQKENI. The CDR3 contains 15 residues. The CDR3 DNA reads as TGTGCCAGCTCACCACCGGAGGGTAGATGGGAAAAACTGTTTTTT. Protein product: CASSPPEGRWEKLFF.

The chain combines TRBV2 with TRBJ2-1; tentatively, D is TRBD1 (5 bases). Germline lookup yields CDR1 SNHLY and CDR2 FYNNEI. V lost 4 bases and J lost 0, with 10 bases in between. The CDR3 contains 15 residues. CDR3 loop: CASSGARDSYNEQFF. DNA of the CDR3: TGTGCCAGCAGTGGGGCCAGGGACTCCTACAATGAGCAGTTCTTC.